The source of this T cell receptor (beta chain) is a study of cytomegalovirus exposure and HLA in healthy donors. CDR3 length: 14 amino acids. Trimming removed 7 bases from V and 4 bases from J, with 13 bases in between. Germline V gene lookup returns CDR1 SNHLY and CDR2 FYNNEI. Study-wide findings and caveats: Highly shared sequence variants in one cluster were likely a sequencing artifact.

13 Jbeta primers and 60 Vbeta primers were used for the PCR. Method: immunoSEQ multiplex PCR; TCRdb's copy keeps in-frame clones and lacks some. The sample lists about 110,000 clones, around 67% occurring once. Details on this clone: Its antigen is as yet unknown.

Material for sequencing was PBMCs. This clonotype was obtained from a woman aged 40 to 50 in good health and CMV-seropositive. V gene TRBV2 combines with J gene TRBJ2-2; no clear D gene. CDR3 in amino acids: CASNSVSGTGELFF. The CDR3 nucleotides read TGTGCCAGCAATTCCGTCAGTGGCACCGGGGAGCTGTTTTTT.